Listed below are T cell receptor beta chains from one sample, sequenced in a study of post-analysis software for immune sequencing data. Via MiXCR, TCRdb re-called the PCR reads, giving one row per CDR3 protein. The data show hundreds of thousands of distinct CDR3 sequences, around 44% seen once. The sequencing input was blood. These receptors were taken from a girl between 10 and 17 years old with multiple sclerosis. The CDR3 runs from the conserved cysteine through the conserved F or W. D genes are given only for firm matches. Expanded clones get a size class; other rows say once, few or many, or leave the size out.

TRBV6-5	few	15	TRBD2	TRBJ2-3	TGTGCCAGCAGTGCACGTGCGGGGGTGGCGGATACGCAGTATTTT	CASSARAGVADTQYF
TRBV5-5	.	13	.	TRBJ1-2	TGTGCCAGCATACCGGACGGGATCTATGGCTACACCTTC	CASIPDGIYGYTF
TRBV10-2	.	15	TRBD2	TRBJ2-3	TGCGCCAGCAGTGAAGGACTAGCGGTCACAGATACGCAGTATTTT	CASSEGLAVTDTQYF
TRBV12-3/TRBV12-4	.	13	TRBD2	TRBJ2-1	TGTGCCAGCAGTTTACGGCGGGAGAGTGAGCAGTTCTTC	CASSLRRESEQFF
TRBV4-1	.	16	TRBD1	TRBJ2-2	TGCGCCAGCAGCCAAGGGGACAGGGGAGACACCGGGGAGCTGTTTTTT	CASSQGDRGDTGELFF
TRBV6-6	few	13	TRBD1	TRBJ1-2	TGTGCCACCAACACAGGGGGAGGCTATGGCTACACCTTC	CATNTGGGYGYTF
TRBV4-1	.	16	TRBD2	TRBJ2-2	TGCGCCAGCAGCCAGGGGGGGACTAGCGTCACCGGGGAGCTGTTTTTT	CASSQGGTSVTGELFF
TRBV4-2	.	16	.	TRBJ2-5	TGTGCCAGCAGCGAAGCCCGGCAGGGCTTAGGAGAGACCCAGTACTTC	CASSEARQGLGETQYF
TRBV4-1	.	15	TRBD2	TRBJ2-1	TGCGCCAGCGGTGGACTAGCGGGGGGGTACGATGAGCAGTTCTTC	CASGGLAGGYDEQFF
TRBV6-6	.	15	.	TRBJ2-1	TGTGCCAGCAGGAGGGACGAGAGCTCCTACAATGAGCAGTTCTTC	CASRRDESSYNEQFF
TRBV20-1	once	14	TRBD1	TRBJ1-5	TGCAGTGCTGCCACAGGGGGCAACAATCAGCCCCAGCATTTT	CSAATGGNNQPQHF
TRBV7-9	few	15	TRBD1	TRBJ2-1	TGTGCCAGCAGCCCTCGACAGGGGGCGGGCGATGAGCAGTTCTTC	CASSPRQGAGDEQFF